This TCR beta chain was profiled in a study of molecular identifiers for immune sequencing clone quantification. About the study: Four portions were sequenced after RNA from roughly 18,000 or 92,000 naive CD8 cells was split five ways in replicates. General study results and limits: Jurkat TCR RNA that was spiked in from one cell was reportedly detectable among roughly 1 million naive cells.

This clonotype showed up many times. Its specificity is unknown. TCR libraries were built in bulk with a published protocol and specific TCR primers. TCRdb independently ran MiXCR on the PCR reads; one entry per CDR3 protein. Here the sample spans approximately 680,000 distinct CDR3 sequences, approximately 24% being singletons. This CDR3 has 17 amino acids. Germline lookup yields CDR1 SQVTM and CDR2 ANQGSEA. The trim removed 0 bases at V and 0 bases at J, leaving 9 bases unmatched. The genes are TRBV29-1 and TRBJ2-5, with 8 bases aligning to TRBD2. Sample: naive CD8+ T cells from blood, with Jurkat cell RNA spiked in. Subset of the sample: FACS-sorted CD8+CD4-CCR7+CD45RA+ naive T cells. The clonotype was recovered from a human donor in good health. Some libraries in this study had Jurkat cell RNA spiked in. The CDR3 region has the DNA TGCAGCGTTGAAGAATGGGCCCGGGGGGGGTACCAAGAGACCCAGTACTTC. Translation: CSVEEWARGGYQETQYF.